These 21 T cell receptor beta chains share one sample of origin, sequenced in a study of blood T cells in healthy people across ages. The second PCR ran about 6 to 11 cycles with a sample-barcoded 5' primer and J-beta primers. A single record per CDR3 protein comes from TCRdb applying MiXCR to the 5' RACE reads. Of 750,000 to 950,000 distinct CDR3 sequences listed, approximately 24% are singletons. The data also belong to a second study, concerning T cells of mothers and their children.

The sample was blood. The receptor source for this set is a boy between 10 and 17 years old in good health.

This clonotype was seen more than once but under ten times. The chain carries TRBV5-1 and TRBJ2-2; D gene unclear. The V end lost 2 bases, the J end lost 3 bases, and 11 bases lay between the germline ends. CDR1 and CDR2 from the germline V gene are SGHRS and YFSETQ. There are 15 residues in the CDR3. CDR3 coding DNA: TGCGCCAGCAGCTTCACCACACCCGACACCGGGGAGCTGTTTTTT. This sequence encodes CASSFTTPDTGELFF.

The CDR3 reads CASSESDRAATEQYF. The CDR3 nucleotides read TGTGCCAGCAGCGAGTCGGACAGGGCTGCGACCGAGCAGTACTTC. The chain has TRBV9 and TRBJ2-1, with 8 bases that match TRBD1. The J call may not be correct, given that the DNA end is closer to TRBJ2-7. The CDR3 contains 15 residues. CDR1 SGDLS and CDR2 YYNGEE come from the germline V gene.

The rearrangement joins TRBV20-1 to TRBJ2-1; 10 positions agree with TRBD2. The CDR3 runs to 15 residues. Germline CDR1 is DFQATT and CDR2 is SNEGSKA (reference sequence). Trimming cost V 4 bases and J 6 bases; bases outside gene matches: 9. The CDR3 protein is CSANLAGANTNEQFF. The CDR3 bases are TGCAGTGCTAATCTAGCGGGGGCGAATACCAATGAGCAGTTCTTC.

Concerning this clonotype: A much larger clone differs from this one at a single base, so this may be a read error. The rearrangement uses TRBV9 and TRBJ2-1, with TRBD2 matching over 10 bases. CDR3 size: 15 residues. Looked up from germline, CDR1 is SGDLS and CDR2 is YYNGEE. V was pared by 5 bases and J by 0 bases, with 2 bases of the junction left unmatched. The CDR3 here is CASSIAGGSYNEQFF. The DNA of the CDR3 is TGTGCCAGCAGTATAGCGGGGGGCTCCTACAATGAGCAGTTCTTC.

V is TRBV12-3 or TRBV12-4 and J is TRBJ2-2, with a possible D match to TRBD1 (7 bases). V gave up 3 bases and J gave up 5 bases, with 10 bases separating them. The CDR3 totals 14 residues. The CDR3 protein is CASSFGGQTGELFF. Here the CDR3 DNA reads TGTGCCAGCAGTTTCGGGGGACAGACCGGGGAGCTGTTTTTT.

This clonotype was seen only a few times. The chain links TRBV6-5 to TRBJ1-4; D gene unclear. From germline, CDR1 is MNHEY and CDR2 SVGAGI. The CDR3 has 15 residues. V was clipped by 5 bases and J by 0 bases, with 10 bases between them. The CDR3 region is CASSTGVATNEKLFF. CDR3 bases: TGTGCCAGCAGTACGGGAGTAGCAACTAATGAAAAACTGTTTTTT.

The CDR3: CATSRTSGGWDETQYF. CDR3 bases: TGTGCCACCAGCAGAACTAGCGGGGGGTGGGATGAGACCCAGTACTTC. The V and J genes are TRBV15 and TRBJ2-5; the match to TRBD2 covers 12 bases. Germline V gives CDR1 LNHNV, CDR2 YYDKDF (reference sequence). V lost 2 bases to trimming and J lost 5 bases; unmatched junction nucleotides: 6. This CDR3 is built from 16 residues.

The gene calls are TRBV12-3 or TRBV12-4 and TRBJ2-5; 8 bases are a match to TRBD1. With V trimmed by 3 bases and J by 5 bases, 8 bases remained unmatched. CDR3 length: 15 amino acids. The CDR3 is CASSFAGRGLETQYF. In DNA, the CDR3 is TGTGCCAGCAGTTTTGCGGGCAGGGGGCTGGAGACCCAGTACTTC.

Comments on this clonotype: The CDR3 does not end in the conserved phenylalanine or tryptophan, so this is likely a read error. The DNA is left out, because the CDR3 cannot be placed on it with certainty; the CDR3 is given as TCRdb lists it. The chain recombines TRBV12-3 or TRBV12-4 with TRBJ2-3; the table's D call of TRBD1 was not tested on the DNA. The CDR3 extends over 15 residues, inclusive of both ends. CDR3 residues: CASGDGRVVADVQYS.

The rearrangement joins TRBV7-9 to TRBJ1-2, with 9 bases identical to TRBD1. The V and J ends lost 5 bases and 7 bases, in that order; junction bases with no gene match: 8. This CDR3 contains 14 residues. CDR1 and CDR2 (germline): SEHNR, FQNEAQ (reference sequence). CDR3 DNA: TGTGCCAGCAGCCTTCTACGGACAGGGGCTGGCTACACCTTC. Protein: CASSLLRTGAGYTF.

The V call is TRBV4-1, the J call TRBJ2-7, with TRBD2 matching 14 bases. CDR3 size: 15 residues. V was pared by 1 base and J by 5 bases, with 1 base of the junction left unmatched. Germline assignment: CDR1 MGHRA and CDR2 YSYEKL. The CDR3 reads CASSQGLAGGHEQYF. The CDR3 region has the DNA TGCGCCAGCAGCCAAGGACTAGCGGGGGGGCACGAGCAGTACTTC.

This chain uses TRBV6-1 with TRBJ2-1; no reliable D call. V was trimmed by 5 bases and J by 1 base, leaving 15 bases between them. CDR3 length: 16 amino acids. Germline V gives CDR1 MNHNS, CDR2 SASEGT. CDR3 nucleotide sequence: TGTGCCAGCAGTATACAAGTTGGCGGTTCCTACAATGAGCAGTTCTTC. Protein sequence: CASSIQVGGSYNEQFF.

The chain combines TRBV6-2 or TRBV6-3 with TRBJ2-5, with 9 nucleotides matching TRBD1. V gave up 4 bases and J gave up 4 bases; unmatched junction bases: 4. The V gene's germline CDR1 is MNHEY and CDR2 SVGEGT. The CDR3 contains 14 residues. CDR3 DNA: TGTGCCAGCAGTTCGAACAGGGGGCGAGAGACCCAGTACTTC. Translated: CASSSNRGRETQYF.

This CDR3 is CSVRDGSYEQYF. In nucleotides, the CDR3 is TGCAGCGTCCGGGACGGATCCTACGAGCAGTACTTC. The rearrangement uses TRBV29-1 and TRBJ2-7; D is tentatively TRBD1 or TRBD2 (5 bases each). The germline CDR1 and CDR2 sequences are SQVTM and ANQGSEA. The length of the CDR3 is 12 residues. The V end lost 6 bases, the J end lost 1 base, and 10 bases lay between the germline ends.

There are a few counts of this clonotype. V usage is TRBV11-2 and J usage is TRBJ1-2; D is unresolved. V was shortened by 3 bases and J by 4 bases, with 9 bases between the two germline ends. Germline lookup yields CDR1 SGHAT and CDR2 FQNNGV. The CDR3 is made up of 13 amino acids. The CDR3 protein is CASSFQVAYGYTF. The DNA of the CDR3 is TGTGCCAGCAGCTTCCAGGTTGCCTATGGCTACACCTTC.

This chain's CDR3 is CSAMTGGDTQYF. DNA of the CDR3: TGCAGTGCGATGACAGGGGGGGATACGCAGTATTTT. The rearrangement joins TRBV20-1 to TRBJ2-3; 9 positions match TRBD1. From germline, CDR1 is DFQATT and CDR2 SNEGSKA (reference sequence). The CDR3 has 12 amino acids. Germline trimming cut 6 bases from V and 6 bases from J; bases unmatched to any gene: 4.

This clonotype was seen a handful of times. At one end the junction does not follow the germline gene, possibly because of a read error. The chain employs TRBV20-1 and TRBJ2-1; 7 nucleotides align to TRBD2. CDR3 length equals 14 residues. The germline gives CDR1 DFQATT, CDR2 SNEGSKA (reference sequence). The CDR3 DNA reads TGCAGTGCTAGAGAAAGCGGGGAGCACAATGAGCAGCTCTTC. Protein sequence: CSARESGEHNEQLF.

This sequence joins TRBV12-3 or TRBV12-4 and TRBJ2-5; TRBD1 matches at 12 bases. Near its end, the DNA agrees better with TRBJ2-1, so the J call may be wrong. The CDR3 is 14 residues long. CDR3 bases: TGTGCCAGCGGCCTAGGGACAGGGGGCGGTGAGCAGTTCTTC. Translated: CASGLGTGGGEQFF.

CDR3 sequence reads: CASSVAETAGYTF. The CDR3 region has the DNA TGTGCCAGCAGCGTAGCAGAGACAGCTGGCTACACCTTC. This chain links TRBV9 with TRBJ1-2; maybe TRBD1 (5 bases). Germline V gene lookup returns CDR1 SGDLS and CDR2 YYNGEE. V shed 0 bases and J shed 7 bases, with 10 bases lying between them. This CDR3 has 13 amino acids.

This chain uses TRBV25-1 with TRBJ2-1, with D possibly being TRBD1 (5 bases). The CDR3 contains 13 residues. V gave up 6 bases and J gave up 4 bases, with 10 bases separating them. From germline, CDR1 is MGHDK and CDR2 SYGVNS. CDR3 bases: TGTGCCAGCAGGGATCAGGGTTACAATGAGCAGTTCTTC. It specifies CASRDQGYNEQFF.

This clonotype was seen only a few times. A read error may produce the germline difference seen at one junction end. The chain employs TRBV29-1 and TRBJ1-1; D is ambiguous. The CDR3 covers 12 residues. Germline lookup yields CDR1 SQVTM and CDR2 ANQGSEA. CDR3 sequence: CSVGRLNTEALF. In nucleotides, the CDR3 is TGCAGCGTGGGCAGGTTGAACACTGAAGCTCTCTTT.